The sample holds many counts of the clone carrying this TCR beta chain. TCRdb passed the 5' RACE reads through MiXCR, listing each CDR3 protein once. The sample includes some 730,000 distinct CDR3 sequences, about 20% seen only once; the top ten take around 13%. The source of the sample is a study of identical twins. The V gene end was trimmed by 4 bases and the J gene end by 5 bases; junction bases not matched to a gene: 7. Germline CDR1 MNHNS, CDR2 SASEGT. This CDR3 has 15 amino acids. These sequences were also reported in another study, on T cells expressing NK-cell markers.

This sequence was found in a woman between 18 and 30 years old in good health. The specimen sequenced was PBMCs. The V and J genes are TRBV6-1 and TRBJ2-5; 10 bases line up with TRBD2. The CDR3 loop reads CASSGTSGAYETQYF. DNA of the CDR3: TGTGCCAGCAGTGGAACTAGCGGGGCATATGAGACCCAGTACTTC.